Following are 15 T cell receptor beta chains from one sample sequenced in a study of cytomegalovirus exposure and HLA in healthy donors. The PCR made use of 60 Vbeta and 13 Jbeta primers. TCRdb keeps only in-frame clones here, not all; method: immunoSEQ multiplex PCR. Of approximately 170,000 clones detected, 65% to 85% appear once; the ten largest clones hold 1.2%. Sequencing was carried out using PBMCs. All receptors come from a boy aged 2 to 10 in good health and CMV-seronegative.

This clone was counted only a few times. The chain combines TRBV19 with TRBJ1-3; 7 bases align to TRBD1. Germline assignment: CDR1 LNHDA and CDR2 SQIVND (reference sequence). V was pared by 5 bases and J by 4 bases, with 2 bases of the junction left unmatched. The CDR3 runs 13 residues. The CDR3 region has the DNA TGTGCCAGTAGTTGGACAGGCGGAAACACCATATATTTT. Its protein is CASSWTGGNTIYF.

The table lists this clone with a count of one. The chain uses TRBV7-8 and TRBJ2-7; TRBD2 might be the D (5 bases). This CDR3 contains 15 residues. Germline loops: CDR1 SGHVS, CDR2 FQNEAQ. Between the trimmed V and J ends, which lost 4 bases and 0 bases, there was a span of 13 bases. The CDR3 loop is CASSSHSENSYEQYF. CDR3 sequence (DNA): TGTGCCAGCAGCTCCCATAGCGAAAACTCCTACGAGCAGTACTTC.

This clone was detected once. The chain employs TRBV30 and TRBJ2-3; unclear D gene. This CDR3 is built from 14 residues. CDR1 is GTSNPN, CDR2 SVGIG, per germline (reference sequence). Trimming cost V 2 bases and J 0 bases, with 9 bases left between them. The CDR3 sequence: CAWSKIQSTDTQYF. In nucleotides, the CDR3 is TGTGCCTGGAGTAAGATCCAGAGCACAGATACGCAGTATTTT.

The chain uses TRBV7-8 and TRBJ1-5, with 10 bases lining up with TRBD1. The CDR3 is 16 amino acids. Germline CDR1 reads SGHVS; CDR2 reads FQNEAQ. The ends lost 6 bases at V and 3 bases at J; junction bases unmatched: 8. CDR3 sequence: CASSKRDRGLNQPQHF. The CDR3 bases are TGTGCCAGCAGTAAGAGGGACAGGGGACTCAATCAGCCCCAGCATTTT.

This clone was seen just once. This rearrangement joins TRBV30 to TRBJ1-2; a possible D gene is TRBD1 (6 bases). Germline V gene lookup returns CDR1 GTSNPN and CDR2 SVGIG (reference sequence). CDR3 length equals 12 residues. Trimming shortened V by 5 bases and J by 5 bases, and 12 bases separated the two germline ends. CDR3 DNA: TGTGCCTGGCTCAGGGGCGGGTATGGCTACACCTTC. It encodes CAWLRGGYGYTF.

This clone has only a few counts. This chain joins TRBV6-5 and TRBJ2-1; a weak D match, TRBD2 (7 bases). V was pared by 2 bases and J by 7 bases, with 18 bases between. Per germline, CDR1 MNHEY and CDR2 SVGAGI. This CDR3 has 16 residues. For the CDR3, the DNA is TGTGCCAGCAGTTACGGGAGGGGGGGCAAGTTAAATGAGCAGTTCTTC. As protein: CASSYGRGGKLNEQFF.

The chain combines TRBV7-6 with TRBJ2-1, with 12 nucleotides matching TRBD2. There are 16 residues in the CDR3. The junction had 8 bases not matched to a gene; V was cut back by 2 bases and J by 9 bases. The germline V gene has CDR1 SGHVS and CDR2 FNYEAQ. CDR3 residues: CASSLLTSGGLVEQFF. The CDR3 DNA is TGTGCCAGCAGCTTATTGACTAGCGGGGGCCTCGTTGAGCAGTTCTTC.

CDR3 DNA sequence: TGTGCCAGCAGCTCCGGGGGGCCGGCAGCCAACATTCAGTACTTC. Its translation: CASSSGGPAANIQYF. The J gene is TRBJ2-4, the V gene TRBV5-4; the D gene is possibly TRBD2 (7 bases). V lost 3 bases to trimming and J lost 7 bases, with 17 bases between them. This CDR3 region has 15 residues. Germline CDR1 SGHNT, CDR2 YYREEE (reference sequence).

This chain uses TRBV5-4 with TRBJ2-7, with a tentative D call TRBD1 (6 bases). Germline CDR1 SGHNT, CDR2 YYREEE (reference sequence). This CDR3 is 14 amino acids long. Trimming shortened V by 0 bases and J by 2 bases, and 9 bases separated the two germline ends. CDR3 bases: TGTGCCAGCAGCTTGGCACAGGGCCCCTACGAGCAGTACTTC. Encoded protein: CASSLAQGPYEQYF.

V is TRBV7-9 and J is TRBJ1-2; the D gene is possibly TRBD1 (5 bases). This CDR3 is built from 14 residues. The V end lost 1 base, the J end lost 8 bases, and 14 bases lay between the germline ends. Germline CDR1 and CDR2: SEHNR and FQNEAQ (reference sequence). CDR3 coding DNA: TGTGCCAGCAGCTTAGAGGTCGCAGGGCGCGGCTACACCTTC. Translated, it gives CASSLEVAGRGYTF.

The J gene is TRBJ1-1, the V gene TRBV10-3; tentatively, D is TRBD1 (6 bases). Germline loops: CDR1 ENHRY, CDR2 SYGVKD. V was trimmed by 3 bases and J by 1 base, leaving 24 bases between them. CDR3 length: 19 residues. The CDR3 DNA is TGTGCCATCAGTGATAGTGGCAGGCTCCCCCAAGGGGGGAACACTGAAGCTTTCTTT. Translation: CAISDSGRLPQGGNTEAFF.

The chain recombines TRBV7-9 with TRBJ1-2; TRBD1 might be the D (6 bases). Germline V gene lookup returns CDR1 SEHNR and CDR2 FQNEAQ (reference sequence). Trimming cost V 4 bases and J 4 bases, with 19 bases left between them. The CDR3 has 16 residues. The CDR3 is CASSSTTGFGLYGYTF. DNA of the CDR3: TGTGCCAGCAGCTCCACGACAGGTTTCGGACTCTATGGCTACACCTTC.

The chain recombines TRBV9 with TRBJ2-1; 8 bases map to TRBD2. The CDR3 sequence is 14 residues long. CDR1 is SGDLS and CDR2 is YYNGEE in the germline V gene. The V gene end was trimmed by 6 bases and the J gene end by 5 bases; junction bases not matched to a gene: 7. The CDR3 nucleotides are TGTGCCAGCACCATAGCGGGAACGGACAATGAGCAGTTCTTC. It encodes CASTIAGTDNEQFF.

The chain carries TRBV6-1 and TRBJ1-5; D perhaps matches TRBD1 (5 bases). This CDR3 spans 15 amino acids. Germline-derived CDR1 and CDR2 are MNHNS and SASEGT. V dropped 2 bases and J dropped 6 bases, with 14 bases sitting between them. Here the CDR3 DNA reads TGTGCCAGCAGTGAACTCGGGGGGTATCGTCAGCCCCAGCATTTT. Translated, it gives CASSELGGYRQPQHF.

The chain employs TRBV30 and TRBJ1-2; maybe TRBD1 (5 bases). CDR1 and CDR2 (germline): GTSNPN, SVGIG (reference sequence). CDR3 length equals 13 residues. Trimming cost V 5 bases and J 4 bases, with 14 bases left between them. The CDR3 reads CAWSGGSGYGYTF. The CDR3 DNA reads TGTGCCTGGTCGGGGGGATCGGGCTATGGCTACACCTTC.